This record covers a single T cell receptor beta chain. Original processing methods: The authors estimated nucleated cell counts from reference gene primer amplification. Sequencing used immunoSEQ multiplex PCR; TCRdb keeps in-frame clones, though not all of them. D and trimming were read from the DNA, whereas the V and J calls and clone size are those reported in that table. The sample consists of 200,000 to 300,000 clones, approximately 90% of them appearing once. V lost 0 bases, J lost 4 bases, and 13 bases stayed unmatched. CDR3 length equals 19 residues. Per the germline V gene, CDR1 is SGHRS and CDR2 is YFSETQ. The source of the sample is a study of blood T cell repertoires in COVID-19. Across the whole study: There were acute and convalescent COVID-19 samples, and they came from the United States, Italy and Spain.

Participants were aged roughly 18 to 90 years, lived in about 26 US areas, and enrolled virtually. For recovered donors of Cohort 3, there were two negative PCRs, clearance, or symptom resolution. V is TRBV5-1 and J is TRBJ2-5; TRBD2 aligns across 12 bases. Sequenced: PBMCs or T cells enriched from blood (not recorded which). This TCR came from a woman under 40 who had recovered from COVID-19. CDR3 loop: CASSLALLAGGLKGETQYF. CDR3 nucleotides: TGCGCCAGCAGCTTGGCTCTACTAGCGGGAGGACTTAAGGGAGAGACCCAGTACTTC.